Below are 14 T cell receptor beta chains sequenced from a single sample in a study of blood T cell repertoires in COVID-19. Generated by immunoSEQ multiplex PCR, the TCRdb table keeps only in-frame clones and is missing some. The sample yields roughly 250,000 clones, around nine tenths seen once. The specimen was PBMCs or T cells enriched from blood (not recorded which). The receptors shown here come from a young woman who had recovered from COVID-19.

The CDR3 loop is CASSPAMRDPISSPQNQPQHF. The CDR3 DNA sequence: TGTGCCAGCAGCCCCGCAATGAGGGATCCAATCTCTTCCCCCCAAAATCAGCCCCAGCATTTT. J is TRBJ1-5 and V is TRBV4-2; D remains ambiguous. The CDR3 length is 21 residues. Germline CDR1 reads LGHNA; CDR2 reads YNFKEQ. Deletions cut 4 bases from V and 4 bases from J, with 32 bases between.

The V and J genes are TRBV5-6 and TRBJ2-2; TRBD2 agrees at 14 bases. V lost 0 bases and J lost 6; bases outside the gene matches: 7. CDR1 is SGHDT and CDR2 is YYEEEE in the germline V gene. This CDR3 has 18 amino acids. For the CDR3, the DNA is TGTGCCAGCAGCTTGGGACTAGCGGGAGGGCCGACGCCCGGGGAGCTGTTTTTT. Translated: CASSLGLAGGPTPGELFF.

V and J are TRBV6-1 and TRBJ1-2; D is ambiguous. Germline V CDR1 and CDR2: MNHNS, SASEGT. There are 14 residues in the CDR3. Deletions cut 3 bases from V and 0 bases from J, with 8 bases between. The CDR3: CASSEIQSNYGYTF. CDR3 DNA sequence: TGTGCCAGCAGTGAGATACAGTCTAACTATGGCTACACCTTC.

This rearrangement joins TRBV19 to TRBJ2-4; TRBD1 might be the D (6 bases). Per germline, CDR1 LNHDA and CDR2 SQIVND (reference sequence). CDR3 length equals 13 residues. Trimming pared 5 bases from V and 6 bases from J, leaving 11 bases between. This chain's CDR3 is CASSQGLGNIQYF. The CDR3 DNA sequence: TGTGCCAGTAGTCAGGGGTTGGGAAACATTCAGTACTTC.

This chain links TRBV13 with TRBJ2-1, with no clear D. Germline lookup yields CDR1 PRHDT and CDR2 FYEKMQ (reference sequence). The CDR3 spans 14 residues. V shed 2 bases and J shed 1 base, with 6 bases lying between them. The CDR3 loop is CASSLSESYNEQFF. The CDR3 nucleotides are TGTGCCAGCAGCTTAAGTGAGTCCTACAATGAGCAGTTCTTC.

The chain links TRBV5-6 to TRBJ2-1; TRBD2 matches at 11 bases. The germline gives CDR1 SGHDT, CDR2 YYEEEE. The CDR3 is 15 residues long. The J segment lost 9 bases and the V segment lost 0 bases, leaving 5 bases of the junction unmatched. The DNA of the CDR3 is TGTGCCAGCAGCTTGGGTTCTAGCGGGGGGTCTGAGCAGTTCTTC. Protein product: CASSLGSSGGSEQFF.

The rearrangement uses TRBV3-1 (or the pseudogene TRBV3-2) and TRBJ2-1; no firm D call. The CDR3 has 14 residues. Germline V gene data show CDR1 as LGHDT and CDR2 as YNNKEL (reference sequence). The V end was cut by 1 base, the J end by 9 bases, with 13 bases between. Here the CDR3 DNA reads TGTGCCAGCAGCCAAGTTCCGCGGAGAAGTGAGCAGTTCTTC. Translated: CASSQVPRRSEQFF.

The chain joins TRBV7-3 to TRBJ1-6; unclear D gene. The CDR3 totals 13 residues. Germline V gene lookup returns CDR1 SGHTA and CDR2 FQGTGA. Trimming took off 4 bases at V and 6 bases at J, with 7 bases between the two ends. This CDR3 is CASSSQSNSPLHF. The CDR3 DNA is TGTGCCAGCAGCTCCCAATCTAATTCACCCCTCCACTTT.

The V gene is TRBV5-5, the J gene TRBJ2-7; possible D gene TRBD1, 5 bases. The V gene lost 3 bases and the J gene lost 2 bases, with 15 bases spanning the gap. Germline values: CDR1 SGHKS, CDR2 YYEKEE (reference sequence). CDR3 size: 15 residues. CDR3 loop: CASSWSWGIPYEQYF. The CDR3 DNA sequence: TGTGCCAGCAGCTGGAGCTGGGGCATCCCCTACGAGCAGTACTTC.

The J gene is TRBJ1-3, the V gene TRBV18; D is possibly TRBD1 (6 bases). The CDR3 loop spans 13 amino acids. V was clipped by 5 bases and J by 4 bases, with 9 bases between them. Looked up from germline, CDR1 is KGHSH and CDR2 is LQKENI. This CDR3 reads CASSTGTGNTIYF. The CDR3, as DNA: TGTGCCAGCTCAACCGGGACAGGAAACACCATATATTTT. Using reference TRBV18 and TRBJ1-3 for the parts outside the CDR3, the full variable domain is NAGVMQNPRHLVRRRGQEARLRCSPMKGHSHVYWYRQLPEEGLKFMVYLQKENIIDESGMPKERFSAEFPKEGPSILRIQQVVRGDSAAYFCASSTGTGNTIYFGEGSWLTVV.

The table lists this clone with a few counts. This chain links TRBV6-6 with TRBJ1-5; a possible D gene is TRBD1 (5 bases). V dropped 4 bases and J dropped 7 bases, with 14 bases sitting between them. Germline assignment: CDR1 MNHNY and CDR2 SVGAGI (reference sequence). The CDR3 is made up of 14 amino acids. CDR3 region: CASSSKTAGQPQHF. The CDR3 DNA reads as TGTGCCAGCAGTTCCAAGACAGCAGGGCAGCCCCAGCATTTT.

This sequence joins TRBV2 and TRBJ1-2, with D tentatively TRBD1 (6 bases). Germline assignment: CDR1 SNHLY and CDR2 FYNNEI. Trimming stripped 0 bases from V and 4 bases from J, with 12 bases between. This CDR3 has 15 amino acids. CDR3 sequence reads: CASSEAKGVIYGYTF. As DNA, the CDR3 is TGTGCCAGCAGTGAAGCGAAGGGGGTAATCTATGGCTACACCTTC.

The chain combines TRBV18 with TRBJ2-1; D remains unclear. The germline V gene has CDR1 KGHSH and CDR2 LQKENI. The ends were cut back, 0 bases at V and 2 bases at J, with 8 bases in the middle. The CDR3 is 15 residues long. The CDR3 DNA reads TGTGCCAGCTCACCACCCACCAGGACCTACAATGAGCAGTTCTTC. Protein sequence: CASSPPTRTYNEQFF.

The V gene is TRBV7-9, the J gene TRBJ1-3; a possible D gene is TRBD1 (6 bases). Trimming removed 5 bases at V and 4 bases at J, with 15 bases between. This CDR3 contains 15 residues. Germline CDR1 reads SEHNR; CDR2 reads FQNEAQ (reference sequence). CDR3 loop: CASSEQGMAGNTIYF. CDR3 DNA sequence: TGTGCCAGCAGCGAACAGGGTATGGCCGGAAACACCATATATTTT.